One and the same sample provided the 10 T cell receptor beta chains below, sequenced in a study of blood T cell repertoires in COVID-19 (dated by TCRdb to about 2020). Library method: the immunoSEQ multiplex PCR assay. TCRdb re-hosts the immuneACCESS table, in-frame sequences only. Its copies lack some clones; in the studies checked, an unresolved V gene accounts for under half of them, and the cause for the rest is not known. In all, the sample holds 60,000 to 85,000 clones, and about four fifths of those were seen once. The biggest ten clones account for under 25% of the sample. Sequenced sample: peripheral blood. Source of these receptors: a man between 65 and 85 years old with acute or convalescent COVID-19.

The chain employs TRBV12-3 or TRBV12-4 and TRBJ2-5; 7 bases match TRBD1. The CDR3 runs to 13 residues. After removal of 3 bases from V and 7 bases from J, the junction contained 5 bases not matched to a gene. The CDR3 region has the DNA TGTGCCAGCAGTTTCGACAGGGAAGCGACCCAGTACTTC. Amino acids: CASSFDREATQYF.

CDR3 loop: CASSTTTGVGNQPQHF. CDR3 DNA: TGTGCCAGTTCCACGACGACAGGGGTGGGCAATCAGCCCCAGCATTTT. The J gene is TRBJ1-5, the V gene TRBV19, with 8 bases matching TRBD1. V lost 8 bases, J lost 2 bases, and 11 bases stayed unmatched. CDR3 length: 16 residues. CDR1 LNHDA and CDR2 SQIVND come from the germline V gene (reference sequence).

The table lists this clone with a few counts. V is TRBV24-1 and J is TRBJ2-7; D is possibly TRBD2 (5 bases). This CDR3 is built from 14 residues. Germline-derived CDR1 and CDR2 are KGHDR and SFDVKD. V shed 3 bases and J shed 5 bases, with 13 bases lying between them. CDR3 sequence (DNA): TGTGCCACCAGTGATGGAGGAGGCTCAGACGAGCAGTACTTC. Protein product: CATSDGGGSDEQYF.

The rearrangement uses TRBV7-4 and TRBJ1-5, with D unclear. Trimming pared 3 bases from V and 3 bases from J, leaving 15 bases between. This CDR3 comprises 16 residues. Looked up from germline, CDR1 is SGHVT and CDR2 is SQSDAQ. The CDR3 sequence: CASSLGGQRLNQPQHF. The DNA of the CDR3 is TGTGCCAGCAGCTTGGGAGGGCAACGGCTCAATCAGCCCCAGCATTTT.

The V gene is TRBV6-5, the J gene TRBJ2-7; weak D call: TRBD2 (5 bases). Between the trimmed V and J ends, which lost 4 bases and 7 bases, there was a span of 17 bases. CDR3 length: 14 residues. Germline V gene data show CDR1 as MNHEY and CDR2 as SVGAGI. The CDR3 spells CASSSGPNPGEQYF. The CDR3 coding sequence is TGTGCCAGCAGTTCCGGGCCCAATCCGGGAGAGCAGTACTTC.

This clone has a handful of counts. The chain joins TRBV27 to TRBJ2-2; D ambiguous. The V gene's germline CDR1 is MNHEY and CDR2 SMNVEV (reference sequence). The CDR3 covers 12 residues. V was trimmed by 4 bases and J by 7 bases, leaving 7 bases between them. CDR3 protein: CASSSRNGELFF. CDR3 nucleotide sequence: TGTGCCAGCAGTTCCCGTAACGGGGAGCTGTTTTTT.

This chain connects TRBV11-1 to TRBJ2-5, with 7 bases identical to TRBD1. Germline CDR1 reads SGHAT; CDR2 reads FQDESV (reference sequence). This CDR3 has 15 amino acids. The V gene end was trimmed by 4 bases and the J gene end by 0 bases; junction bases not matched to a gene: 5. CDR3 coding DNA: TGTGCCAGCAGCTCGGTGGGGACAGACCAAGAGACCCAGTACTTC. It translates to CASSSVGTDQETQYF.

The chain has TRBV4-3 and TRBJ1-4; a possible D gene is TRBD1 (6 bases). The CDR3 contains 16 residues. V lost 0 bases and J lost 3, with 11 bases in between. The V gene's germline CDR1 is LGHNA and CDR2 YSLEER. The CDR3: CASSQDYQGSNEKLFF. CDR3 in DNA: TGCGCCAGCAGCCAAGATTACCAGGGGTCTAATGAAAAACTGTTTTTT.

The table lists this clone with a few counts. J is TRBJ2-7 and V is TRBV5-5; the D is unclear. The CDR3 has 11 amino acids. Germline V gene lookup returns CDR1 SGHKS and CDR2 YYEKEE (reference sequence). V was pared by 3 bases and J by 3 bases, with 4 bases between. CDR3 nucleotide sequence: TGTGCCAGCAGCTGGCACTACGAGCAGTACTTC. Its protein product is CASSWHYEQYF.

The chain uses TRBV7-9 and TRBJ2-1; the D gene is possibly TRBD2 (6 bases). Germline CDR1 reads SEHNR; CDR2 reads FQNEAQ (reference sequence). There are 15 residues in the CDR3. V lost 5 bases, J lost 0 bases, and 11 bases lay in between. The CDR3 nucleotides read TGTGCCAGCAGCAAAGTCGGGAGCTCCTACAATGAGCAGTTCTTC. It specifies CASSKVGSSYNEQFF. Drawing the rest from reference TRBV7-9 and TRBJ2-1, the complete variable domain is DTGVSQNPRHKITKRGQNVTFRCDPISEHNRLYWYRQTLGQGPEFLTYFQNEAQLEKSRLLSDRFSAERPKGSFSTLEIQRTEQGDSAMYLCASSKVGSSYNEQFFGPGTRLTVL.